This T cell receptor beta chain was sequenced in a study of blood T cell repertoires in COVID-19. Looking at the study overall: The study drew acute and convalescent COVID-19 samples from the United States, Italy and Spain. T cells, B-cell-depleted T cells, or PBMCs supplied cDNA or gDNA.

Deletions cut 0 bases from V and 7 bases from J, with 13 bases between. CDR1 LNHNV and CDR2 YYDKDF come from the germline V gene (reference sequence). The CDR3 contains 15 residues. As handled by the study authors: Reference gene primer amplification yielded estimated nucleated cell counts. Data came from immunoSEQ multiplex PCR; TCRdb stores just in-frame clones and leaves some out. Clone size and the V and J calls come from that table; the DNA yielded D and trimming. The sample lists some 260,000 clones, nearly 90% occurring once. The TCR sequence derives from a man in his late teens or twenties with active or convalescent COVID-19. Sample: peripheral blood. The V gene is TRBV15, the J gene TRBJ2-1, with a tentative D call TRBD1 (6 bases). CDR3 DNA sequence: TGTGCCACCAGCAGAGATCGTGCAGGGGCGAATGAGCAGTTCTTC. Amino acid sequence: CATSRDRAGANEQFF.